The 20 T cell receptor beta chains presented below share a single source sample, sequenced in a study of tumor-infiltrating lymphocytes in localized non-small cell lung cancer (dated by TCRdb to the early 2020s). Libraries came from the immunoSEQ multiplex PCR assay. TCRdb retrieved this table from immuneACCESS and kept in-frame rearrangements only. Not all clones are present; in checked studies, unresolved V genes account for under half, and no reason is known for the remainder. This sample holds more than 8,500 clones; about four fifths were observed only once. The biggest ten clones account for 9.8% of the sample. Specimen: uninvolved lung tissue not adjacent to the tumor. The receptor source for this set is a human donor with non-small cell lung cancer.

The rearrangement links TRBV4-3 to TRBJ2-7, with D tentatively TRBD1 (5 bases). Germline assignment: CDR1 LGHNA and CDR2 YSLEER. The CDR3 is made up of 14 amino acids. V was pared by 4 bases and J by 2 bases, with 12 bases between. CDR3 amino acids: CASSLYRSTYEQYF. CDR3 DNA sequence: TGCGCCAGCAGCCTATACAGGTCCACCTACGAGCAGTACTTC.

J is TRBJ2-1 and V is TRBV28; 7 bases map to TRBD1. V trimming: 2 bases; J trimming: 5 bases; junction bases outside the gene matches: 6. Germline V gene lookup returns CDR1 MDHEN and CDR2 SYDVKM. This CDR3 comprises 15 residues. In DNA, the CDR3 is TGTGCCAGCAGTTTAAGACAGGGAAGGCACAATGAGCAGTTCTTC. This codes for CASSLRQGRHNEQFF.

This chain joins TRBV18 and TRBJ1-5; D is uncertain. V dropped 3 bases and J dropped 0 bases, with 9 bases sitting between them. This CDR3 has 15 residues. Germline loops: CDR1 KGHSH, CDR2 LQKENI. The CDR3: CASSPPGNSNQPQHF. The CDR3 nucleotides read TGTGCCAGCTCACCCCCCGGTAATAGCAATCAGCCCCAGCATTTT.

V gene TRBV30 combines with J gene TRBJ1-1, with no clear D. The length of the CDR3 is 12 residues. V lost 5 bases to trimming and J lost 7 bases, with 14 bases between them. From germline, CDR1 is GTSNPN and CDR2 SVGIG (reference sequence). The DNA of the CDR3 is TGTGCCTGGTGGTCAGAAGCGATTGAAGCTTTCTTT. Amino acids: CAWWSEAIEAFF.

This sequence joins TRBV7-9 and TRBJ1-1, with 9 positions matching TRBD1. The CDR3 consists of 16 residues. CDR1 is SEHNR, CDR2 FQNEAQ, per germline (reference sequence). The junction had 10 bases not matched to a gene; V was cut back by 4 bases and J by 4 bases. The CDR3 protein is CASSWRGTGSLTEAFF. The CDR3 DNA is TGTGCCAGCAGCTGGAGGGGGACAGGGAGTCTCACTGAAGCTTTCTTT.

V usage is TRBV6-9 and J usage is TRBJ2-6; no firm D call. In germline, CDR1 is MNHGY, CDR2 SVAAGI. CDR3 length: 16 residues. Trimming took off 1 base at V and 4 bases at J, with 11 bases between the two ends. CDR3 amino acids: CASSYLRAEGANVLTF. The CDR3 DNA is TGTGCCAGCAGTTATTTACGGGCGGAAGGGGCCAACGTCCTGACTTTC.

The chain links TRBV9 to TRBJ2-3; D unclear. CDR1 SGDLS and CDR2 YYNGEE come from the germline V gene. The CDR3 length is 12 residues. Trimming took 3 bases from V and 2 from J, leaving 4 bases between them. The CDR3 spells CASSETTDTQYF. The CDR3 DNA is TGTGCCAGCAGCGAAACCACAGATACGCAGTATTTT.

Remarks on this clone: This sample includes further DNA sequences coding for the same CDR3. The chain carries TRBV5-1 and TRBJ2-1; 10 positions agree with TRBD2. J gave up 10 bases and V 1 base, and 8 bases lay outside the gene matches. Germline V gives CDR1 SGHRS, CDR2 YFSETQ. The CDR3 runs to 15 residues. The CDR3 coding sequence is TGCGCCAGCAGCTTGTCTAGCGGGAGCTATTGGGAGCAGTTCTTC. This translates into CASSLSSGSYWEQFF. Variable domain in full (rest from reference TRBV5-1 and TRBJ2-1): KAGVTQTPRYLIKTRGQQVTLSCSPISGHRSVSWYQQTPGQGLQFLFEYFSETQRNKGNFPGRFSGRQFSNSRSEMNVSTLELGDSALYLCASSLSSGSYWEQFFGPGTRLTVL.

This clone has just one count. The V call is TRBV29-1, the J call TRBJ2-2; 7 bases are shared with TRBD1. The CDR3 covers 12 residues. CDR1 is SQVTM and CDR2 is ANQGSEA in the germline V gene. With 7 bases clipped from V and 8 bases from J, the junction kept 7 bases outside the gene matches. As DNA, the CDR3 is TGCAGCGCAAACAGGGGTCGGGGGGAGCTGTTTTTT. Encoded protein: CSANRGRGELFF.

V gene TRBV10-3 combines with J gene TRBJ2-2, with 16 bases aligning to TRBD2. V was clipped by 5 bases and J by 3 bases; unmatched bases: 12. Per germline, CDR1 ENHRY and CDR2 SYGVKD. This CDR3 is built from 20 residues. The CDR3 spells CAISSGLAGGGYRDTGELFF. DNA of the CDR3: TGTGCCATCAGTTCGGGACTAGCGGGAGGGGGGTATCGGGACACCGGGGAGCTGTTTTTT.

The rearrangement joins TRBV7-9 to TRBJ2-1; TRBD2 matches at 7 bases. J gave up 2 bases and V 3 bases, and 4 bases lay outside the gene matches. Looked up from germline, CDR1 is SEHNR and CDR2 is FQNEAQ (reference sequence). The CDR3 is made up of 15 amino acids. The CDR3 sequence is CASSFPSGTYNEQFF. In DNA, the CDR3 is TGTGCCAGCAGCTTCCCGAGCGGGACCTACAATGAGCAGTTCTTC.

This chain uses TRBV11-3 with TRBJ2-1; no reliable D call. The germline CDR1 and CDR2 sequences are SGHNT and YENEEA. Trimming shortened V by 2 bases and J by 7 bases, and 9 bases separated the two germline ends. CDR3 length: 13 amino acids. CDR3 sequence reads: CASSLNLRNEQFF. The DNA of the CDR3 is TGTGCCAGCAGCTTAAATCTCCGGAATGAGCAGTTCTTC.

In DNA, the CDR3 is TGTGCCAGCAGTGAAACAGCCTTCAATACGCAGTATTTT. It is translated as CASSETAFNTQYF. This chain uses TRBV27 with TRBJ2-3; D call uncertain. V gave up 5 bases and J gave up 7 bases, with 13 bases separating them. Germline V gives CDR1 MNHEY, CDR2 SMNVEV (reference sequence). This CDR3 is 13 amino acids long.

This chain links TRBV19 with TRBJ1-5; no clear D. The CDR3 has 14 amino acids. Germline V gene sequence: CDR1 LNHDA, CDR2 SQIVND (reference sequence). The V gene lost 3 bases and the J gene lost 4 bases, with 10 bases spanning the gap. CDR3 DNA: TGTGCCAGTAGTATCATCAGAGATAATCAGCCCCAGCATTTT. It is translated as CASSIIRDNQPQHF.

This clone was seen only a few times. The genes are TRBV11-2 and TRBJ2-7; D call uncertain. The length of the CDR3 is 15 residues. The ends were cut back, 1 base at V and 3 bases at J, with 13 bases in the middle. CDR1 and CDR2 (germline): SGHAT, FQNNGV. The CDR3 loop is CASSLGARIYYEQYF. The DNA for the CDR3 is TGTGCCAGCAGCTTAGGGGCAAGAATATACTACGAGCAGTACTTC.

The count of this clone is one. J is TRBJ2-7 and V is TRBV6-1; 7 nucleotides align to TRBD1. Per the germline V gene, CDR1 is MNHNS and CDR2 is SASEGT. This CDR3 is 15 amino acids long. J gave up 4 bases and V 5 bases, and 11 bases lay outside the gene matches. The chain's CDR3 is CASSMIIGTEYEQYF. The DNA for the CDR3 is TGTGCCAGCAGTATGATAATCGGGACAGAGTACGAGCAGTACTTC.

This clone was observed a handful of times. The V gene is TRBV7-8, the J gene TRBJ2-1; 7 bases are shared with TRBD2. Trimming cost V 1 base and J 4 bases; bases outside gene matches: 4. Germline CDR1 is SGHVS and CDR2 is FQNEAQ. There are 15 residues in the CDR3. The CDR3, as DNA: TGTGCCAGCAGCTTAGTGGGCGGGGGTTACAATGAGCAGTTCTTC. Its translation: CASSLVGGGYNEQFF.

This clone was observed a handful of times. The rearrangement uses TRBV28 and TRBJ2-1, with 12 bases aligning to TRBD2. There are 14 residues in the CDR3. Germline V gene sequence: CDR1 MDHEN, CDR2 SYDVKM. V shed 6 bases and J 8 bases; nucleotides not matched to a gene: 5. The chain's CDR3 is CASRVTSGSYEQFF. The CDR3, as DNA: TGTGCCAGCAGGGTGACTAGCGGGAGCTATGAGCAGTTCTTC. Supplemented by reference TRBV28 and TRBJ2-1, the full variable domain reads DVKVTQSSRYLVKRTGEKVFLECVQDMDHENMFWYRQDPGLGLRLIYFSYDVKMKEKGDIPEGYSVSREKKERFSLILESASTNQTSMYLCASRVTSGSYEQFFGPGTRLTVL.

This clone turned up a few times. This sequence joins TRBV4-2 and TRBJ2-5; 9 bases align to TRBD1. After removal of 1 base from V and 5 bases from J, the junction contained 5 bases not matched to a gene. Germline CDR1 and CDR2: LGHNA and YNFKEQ. The CDR3 runs 15 residues. CDR3 sequence: CASSQGGTGRETQYF. The CDR3 coding sequence is TGTGCCAGCAGCCAAGGGGGGACAGGGAGGGAGACCCAGTACTTC.

V is TRBV4-1 and J is TRBJ2-1; D is ambiguous. CDR1 is MGHRA, CDR2 YSYEKL, per germline. Trimming removed 0 bases at V and 5 bases at J, with 2 bases between. There are 12 residues in the CDR3. The CDR3 spells CASSQENNEQFF. CDR3 DNA sequence: TGCGCCAGCAGCCAAGAAAACAATGAGCAGTTCTTC.